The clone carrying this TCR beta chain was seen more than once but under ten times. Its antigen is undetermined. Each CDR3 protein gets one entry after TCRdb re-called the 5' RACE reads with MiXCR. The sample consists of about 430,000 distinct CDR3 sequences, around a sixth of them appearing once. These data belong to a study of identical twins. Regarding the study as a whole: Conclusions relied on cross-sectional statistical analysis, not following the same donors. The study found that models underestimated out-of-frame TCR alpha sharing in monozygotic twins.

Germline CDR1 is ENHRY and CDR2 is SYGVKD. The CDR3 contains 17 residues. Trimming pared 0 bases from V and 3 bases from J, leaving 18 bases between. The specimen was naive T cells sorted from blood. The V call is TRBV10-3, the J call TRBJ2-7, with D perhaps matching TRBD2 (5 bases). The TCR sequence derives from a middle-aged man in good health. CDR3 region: CAISESIDGGQNYEQYF. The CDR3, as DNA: TGTGCCATCAGTGAGTCGATAGACGGCGGGCAGAACTACGAGCAGTACTTC.